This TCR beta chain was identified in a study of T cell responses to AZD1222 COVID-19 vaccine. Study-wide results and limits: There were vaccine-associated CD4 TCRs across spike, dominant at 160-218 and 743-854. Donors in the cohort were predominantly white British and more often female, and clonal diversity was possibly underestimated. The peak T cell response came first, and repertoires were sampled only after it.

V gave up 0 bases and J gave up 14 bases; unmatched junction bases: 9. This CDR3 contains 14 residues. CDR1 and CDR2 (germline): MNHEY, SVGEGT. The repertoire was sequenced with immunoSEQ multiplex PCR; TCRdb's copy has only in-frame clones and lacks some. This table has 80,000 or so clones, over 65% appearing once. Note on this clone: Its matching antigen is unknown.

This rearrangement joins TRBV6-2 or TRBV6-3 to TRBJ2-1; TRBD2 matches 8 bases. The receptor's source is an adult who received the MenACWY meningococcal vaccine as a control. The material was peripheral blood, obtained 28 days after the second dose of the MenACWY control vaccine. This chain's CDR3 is CASSYSLSGGGEFF. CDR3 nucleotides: TGTGCCAGCAGTTACTCTCTTTCCGGGGGGGGTGAGTTCTTC.